This TCR beta chain was sequenced in a study of blood T cell repertoires in COVID-19. Study-level information: Researchers got acute and convalescent COVID-19 samples from the United States, Italy and Spain. The cDNA or gDNA used as material had been derived from T cells, B-cell-depleted T cells, or PBMCs.

The CDR3 is 15 residues long. Germline assignment: CDR1 LNHDA and CDR2 SQIVND (reference sequence). Losses at the gene ends were 4 bases for V and 3 bases for J; bases not matched to a gene: 8. As handled by the study authors: The authors estimated nucleated cell counts from reference gene primer amplification. TCRdb's copy holds only in-frame clones and misses some; the assay was immunoSEQ multiplex PCR. V and J calls and clone size come straight from that table; D and trimming were deduced from the DNA. This table holds under 20,000 clones, around 80% found once. The sample was peripheral blood. The chain employs TRBV19 and TRBJ1-1; TRBD1 aligns across 7 bases. The sequence was obtained from a man older than 75 with acute or convalescent COVID-19. The CDR3 here is CASSRRQGVDTEAFF. As DNA, the CDR3 is TGTGCCAGTAGTAGGAGACAGGGTGTGGACACTGAAGCTTTCTTT.